This T cell receptor beta chain emerged from a study of T cell responses to AZD1222 COVID-19 vaccine. Notes on the study in general: Spike-specific TCR breadth and depth were elevated following two AZD1222 doses. Vaccine-related CD4 TCRs covered spike, predominating at 160-218 and 743-854.

Investigators merged groups given second doses at roughly 4 or roughly 12 weeks. CDR3 length: 15 residues. From germline, CDR1 is KGHSH and CDR2 LQKENI. V lost 3 bases and J lost 4; bases outside the gene matches: 5. This clone appeared a few times. Its cognate antigen is unknown. The repertoire was sequenced with immunoSEQ multiplex PCR; TCRdb's copy has only in-frame clones and lacks some. The profile shows about 150,000 clones, around 90% of them singletons. The rearrangement joins TRBV18 to TRBJ1-3; TRBD1 matches at 8 bases. The input for sequencing was peripheral blood, taken 28 days after the second AZD1222 dose. This clonotype was sampled from an adult who received the AZD1222 COVID-19 vaccine. The CDR3 sequence is CASSPSGQGGNTIYF. The CDR3 nucleotides are TGTGCCAGCTCACCGTCCGGACAGGGAGGAAACACCATATATTTT.